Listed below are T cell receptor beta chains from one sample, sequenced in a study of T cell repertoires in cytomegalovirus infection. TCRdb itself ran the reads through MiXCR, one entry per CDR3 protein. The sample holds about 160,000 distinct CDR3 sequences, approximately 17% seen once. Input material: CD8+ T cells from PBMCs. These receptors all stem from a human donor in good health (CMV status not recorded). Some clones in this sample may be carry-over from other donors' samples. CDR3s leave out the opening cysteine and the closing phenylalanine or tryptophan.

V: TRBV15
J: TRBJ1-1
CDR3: ATSRGTGEAF

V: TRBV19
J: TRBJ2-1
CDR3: ASSILTGSNEQF

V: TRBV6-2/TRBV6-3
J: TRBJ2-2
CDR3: ASSYPDRDVTGELF

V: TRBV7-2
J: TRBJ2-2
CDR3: ASSLRGIVGELF

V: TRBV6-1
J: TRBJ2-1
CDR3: ASSETREQF

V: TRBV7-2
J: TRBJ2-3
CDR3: ASSRPGQNTDTQY

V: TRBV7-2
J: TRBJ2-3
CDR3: ASSSPPSFLRTDTQY

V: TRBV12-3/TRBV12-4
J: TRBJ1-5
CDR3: ASSLKRGNQPQH

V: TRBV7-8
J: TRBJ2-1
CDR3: ASSFPQVAGEQF

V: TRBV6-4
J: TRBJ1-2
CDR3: ASSDSSLNGYT

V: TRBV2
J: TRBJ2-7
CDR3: ASIRKRESYEQY

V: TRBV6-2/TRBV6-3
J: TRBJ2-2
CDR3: ASSLEGRTGELF

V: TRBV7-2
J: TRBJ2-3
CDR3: ASSPRLEYNMDTQY

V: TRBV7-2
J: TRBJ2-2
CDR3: ASSLLSGELF

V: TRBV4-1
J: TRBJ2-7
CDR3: ASSPGLGVNEQY

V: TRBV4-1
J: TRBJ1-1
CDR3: ASSQTTGNTEAF

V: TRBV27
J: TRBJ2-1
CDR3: ASSSPRYNEQF

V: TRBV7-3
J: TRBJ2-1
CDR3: ASSLNRDEQF

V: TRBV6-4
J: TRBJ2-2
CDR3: ASNPRRENTGELF

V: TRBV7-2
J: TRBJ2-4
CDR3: ASSLVQGDIQY

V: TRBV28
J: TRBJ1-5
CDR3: ASSLFSGSNQPQH

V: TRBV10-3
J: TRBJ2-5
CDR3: AITRALGETQY

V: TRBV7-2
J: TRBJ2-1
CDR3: ASSARLAGVYNEQF

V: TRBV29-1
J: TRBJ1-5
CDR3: SVGTVGNQPQH

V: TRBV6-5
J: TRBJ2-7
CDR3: ASSYGTGSSYEQY

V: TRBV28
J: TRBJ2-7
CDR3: ASSFPQGGTGLYEQY

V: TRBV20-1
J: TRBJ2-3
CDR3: SAGYPRISGTAPSTDTQY